The 31 T cell receptor beta chains listed next were all sequenced from one sample in a study of Graves' ophthalmopathy and Graves' hyperthyroidism listed by TCRdb under 2018. The sequencing machine was an Illumina HiSeq 2000. For repertoire sequencing, the TCR beta CDR3 regions were amplified from RNA transcripts. A first-round RT-PCR used HTBI primers with the Qiagen OneStep RT-PCR kit, followed by a second-round multiplex PCR, size selection and purification. TCRdb reprocessing: public reads trimmed at Q25 with fastp, clones called with MiXCR, in-frame beta chains kept. Rows are unified per CDR3 protein, each entry keeping the most common DNA and genes. This sample lists 200,000 to 250,000 distinct CDR3 sequences; 20% to 25% were detected once. Of the sample, approximately 40% is held by the ten largest clones. Material: peripheral blood. The receptors originated from a woman aged 45-65 years with Graves' ophthalmopathy. Donor details come from another sample of the same person, matched by shared clones.

Many counts were recorded for this clonotype. The V gene is TRBV11-2, the J gene TRBJ2-2; 9 positions match TRBD1. The J segment lost 6 bases and the V segment lost 3 bases, leaving 2 bases of the junction unmatched. The CDR3 has 14 residues. Germline V gene data show CDR1 as SGHAT and CDR2 as FQNNGV. CDR3 in amino acids: CASSFGTGSGELFF. As DNA, the CDR3 is TGTGCCAGCAGCTTCGGGACAGGGTCCGGGGAGCTGTTTTTT.

The chain has TRBV7-8 and TRBJ2-5; 9 positions match TRBD2. The CDR3 is 16 amino acids. V dropped 0 bases and J dropped 4; count of bases not matched to a gene: 6. Per germline, CDR1 SGHVS and CDR2 FQNEAQ. The CDR3 nucleotides are TGTGCCAGCAGCTTAGCTGTGTGGCGGGAGGGAGAGACCCAGTACTTC. It is translated as CASSLAVWREGETQYF.

This clonotype came up many times. The chain employs TRBV5-6 and TRBJ2-7; 9 bases map to TRBD2. Germline V CDR1 and CDR2: SGHDT, YYEEEE. The ends lost 4 bases at V and 3 bases at J; junction bases unmatched: 11. The CDR3 totals 16 residues. CDR3 amino acids: CASSPIGGGRGYEQYF. The DNA of the CDR3 is TGTGCCAGCAGCCCAATCGGAGGCGGGAGGGGCTACGAGCAGTACTTC.

This clonotype appeared many times. This chain links TRBV20-1 with TRBJ2-5; D possibly corresponds to TRBD2 (6 bases). V was pared by 3 bases and J by 5 bases, with 19 bases between. The germline V gene has CDR1 DFQATT and CDR2 SNEGSKA (reference sequence). CDR3 length: 15 residues. CDR3 bases: TGCAGTGCTAGGCCGGGCTACGGTCGGGGGGAGACCCAGTACTTC. Translated: CSARPGYGRGETQYF.

This clonotype was observed a few times. The chain is built from TRBV3-1 and TRBJ2-2; no reliable D call. V shed 8 bases and J shed 1 base, with 2 bases lying between them. The V gene's germline CDR1 is LGHDT and CDR2 YNNKEL (reference sequence). The CDR3 runs 11 residues. For the CDR3, the DNA is TGTGCCAGCGGGAACACCGGGGAGCTGTTTTTT. Its translation is CASGNTGELFF.

This chain joins TRBV3-1 and TRBJ2-7, with D perhaps TRBD1 or TRBD2 (5 bases each). Trimming took 3 bases from V and 0 from J, leaving 9 bases between them. The CDR3 is made up of 14 amino acids. Germline V gene lookup returns CDR1 LGHDT and CDR2 YNNKEL (reference sequence). The DNA of the CDR3 is TGTGCCAGCAGCCACGGGACCATCTCCTACGAGCAGTACTTC. It codes for CASSHGTISYEQYF.

This clonotype was seen ten or more times. CDR3 coding DNA: TGTGCCACCAGTGATAGGACAGGATCGGGTAGCAATCAGCCCCAGCATTTT. As protein: CATSDRTGSGSNQPQHF. The chain couples TRBV24-1 to TRBJ1-5; 7 bases match TRBD1. The CDR3 has 17 residues. The V gene end was trimmed by 3 bases and the J gene end by 0 bases; junction bases not matched to a gene: 7. In germline, CDR1 is KGHDR, CDR2 SFDVKD.

This clonotype was recorded at least ten times. A clone one base away is much larger, so this may be a read error. The V and J genes are TRBV2 and TRBJ2-7; unclear D gene. Germline lookup yields CDR1 SNHLY and CDR2 FYNNEI. The CDR3 has 11 residues. V was clipped by 6 bases and J by 3 bases, with 6 bases between them. The CDR3, as DNA: TGTGCCAGCAGAAACAGCTACGAGCAGTACTTC. Its translation: CASRNSYEQYF. Combining the CDR3 with reference TRBV2 and TRBJ2-7 gives the whole variable domain EPEVTQTPSHQVTQMGQEVILRCVPISNHLYFYWYRQILGQKVEFLVSFYNNEISEKSEIFDDQFSVERPDGSNFTLKIRSTKLEDSAMYFCASRNSYEQYFGPGTRLTVT.

This clonotype came up a few times. The junction shows a germline mismatch at one end, possibly a read error. The DNA of the CDR3 is TGTGCCAGCAGTGAACCAAGTAGAAGGAGGACTGAAGCTTACTTT. It specifies CASSEPSRRRTEAYF. The chain carries TRBV6-1 and TRBJ1-1; D unresolved. The CDR3 covers 15 residues. Germline V gives CDR1 MNHNS, CDR2 SASEGT.

This clonotype was detected ten times or more. The V call is TRBV12-3 or TRBV12-4, the J call TRBJ1-1; TRBD1 might be the D (5 bases). Trimming cost V 6 bases and J 5 bases, with 16 bases left between them. The CDR3 consists of 14 residues. CDR3 loop: CASSSQGSITEAFF. CDR3 nucleotides: TGTGCCAGCAGCTCTCAGGGTTCCATTACTGAAGCTTTCTTT.

This clonotype showed up just a few times. The V gene is TRBV10-3, the J gene TRBJ2-7; D might be TRBD1 or TRBD2, each matching 7 bases. This CDR3 is 15 amino acids long. The V end lost 5 bases, the J end lost 2 bases, and 16 bases lay between the germline ends. The V gene's germline CDR1 is ENHRY and CDR2 SYGVKD. Here the CDR3 DNA reads TGTGCCATCAGTTCCCAGGGGGGGGGCGCCTACGAGCAGTACTTC. Its protein product is CAISSQGGGAYEQYF.

This clonotype came up many times. The V call is TRBV27, the J call TRBJ2-7; D remains unclear. Trimming took 3 bases from V and 5 from J, leaving 11 bases between them. Germline CDR1 and CDR2: MNHEY and SMNVEV (reference sequence). This CDR3 contains 13 residues. The CDR3 loop is CASSFSPRDEQYF. Written as DNA, the CDR3 is TGTGCCAGCAGTTTTTCCCCTAGAGACGAGCAGTACTTC.

This clonotype was detected many times. This sequence joins TRBV27 and TRBJ1-5; possible D gene TRBD1, 5 bases. The CDR3 extends over 14 amino acids. Germline values: CDR1 MNHEY, CDR2 SMNVEV (reference sequence). The V gene lost 5 bases and the J gene lost 7 bases, with 15 bases spanning the gap. CDR3 nucleotide sequence: TGTGCCAGCAGTCCGTCAGGGATTCCGCAGCCCCAGCATTTT. It is translated as CASSPSGIPQPQHF.

This clonotype was counted many times. This chain links TRBV11-1 with TRBJ1-2, with D perhaps matching TRBD1 (5 bases). The ends were cut back, 1 base at V and 6 bases at J, with 15 bases in the middle. The CDR3 spans 15 residues. Germline V lookup: CDR1 SGHAT, CDR2 FQDESV (reference sequence). The CDR3 region is CASSLGQGRTDGYTF. The CDR3 DNA reads TGTGCCAGCAGCTTAGGCCAGGGAAGGACGGATGGCTACACCTTC. Full variable domain (outside the CDR3, taken from reference TRBV11-1 and TRBJ1-2): EAEVAQSPRYKITEKSQAVAFWCDPISGHATLYWYRQILGQGPELLVQFQDESVVDDSQLPKDRFSAERLKGVDSTLKIQPAELGDSAMYLCASSLGQGRTDGYTFGSGTRLTVV.

This clonotype was recorded many times. The DNA of the CDR3 is TGTGCCAGCAGCCAAGCAACGAACACTGAAGCTTTCTTT. Its protein product is CASSQATNTEAFF. The chain has TRBV3-1 and TRBJ1-1; the D is unclear. CDR1 LGHDT and CDR2 YNNKEL come from the germline V gene (reference sequence). Trimming removed 1 base at V and 1 base at J, with 4 bases between. The CDR3 covers 13 residues. The full variable domain, rest sourced from reference TRBV3-1 and TRBJ1-1, is DTAVSQTPKYLVTQMGNDKSIKCEQNLGHDTMYWYKQDSKKFLKIMFSYNNKELIINETVPNRFSPKSPDKAHLNLHINSLELGDSAVYFCASSQATNTEAFFGQGTRLTVV.

The chain links TRBV28 to TRBJ1-2; TRBD1 might be the D (6 bases). Germline V gene data show CDR1 as MDHEN and CDR2 as SYDVKM. The CDR3 extends over 21 amino acids. Trimming removed 4 bases at V and 0 bases at J, with 30 bases between. In nucleotides, the CDR3 is TGTGCCAGCAGTTCCTTCGCGCTCTCGGGGAAAAAAGAGGGGGCTAACTATGGCTACACCTTC. Translating gives CASSSFALSGKKEGANYGYTF.

This clonotype occurred a few times. This rearrangement joins TRBV11-1 to TRBJ1-6; D ambiguous. V was shortened by 1 base and J by 7 bases, with 8 bases between the two germline ends. The germline CDR1 and CDR2 sequences are SGHAT and FQDESV (reference sequence). CDR3 length: 14 amino acids. The CDR3 bases are TGTGCCAGCAGCTTAGAAGGTTTCAATTCACCCCTCCACTTT. Encoded protein: CASSLEGFNSPLHF.

This clonotype was recorded at least ten times. The J gene is TRBJ2-5, the V gene TRBV10-2; possible D gene TRBD1, 6 bases. The CDR3 runs 13 residues. The germline CDR1 and CDR2 sequences are WSHSY and SAAADI. The V gene lost 5 bases and the J gene lost 7 bases, with 14 bases spanning the gap. CDR3 in DNA: TGCGCCAGCAGTCCAGGGGTTCGGGGGACCCAGTACTTC. Translation: CASSPGVRGTQYF.

At least ten counts were recorded for this clonotype. This chain uses TRBV30 with TRBJ1-3; D gene unclear. There are 16 residues in the CDR3. Germline V lookup: CDR1 GTSNPN, CDR2 SVGIG (reference sequence). Deletions cut 3 bases from V and 0 bases from J, with 15 bases between. In DNA form, the CDR3 reads TGTGCCTGGAGCGCCATTGCCCCATTCTCTGGAAACACCATATATTTT. Its protein is CAWSAIAPFSGNTIYF.

In its sample, this clonotype was seen many times. Germline is not matched at one junction end, which may reflect a read error. CDR3 residues: CASRRGLYTEALF. DNA of the CDR3: TGTGCCAGCAGGAGGGGATTGTACACTGAAGCTCTCTTT. This chain uses TRBV2 with TRBJ1-1, with D possibly TRBD1 on 5 matching bases. Germline V CDR1 and CDR2: SNHLY, FYNNEI. The CDR3 runs 13 residues.

This clonotype was found many times. V is TRBV30 and J is TRBJ2-7; unclear D gene. The CDR3 length is 15 residues. The ends were cut back, 3 bases at V and 5 bases at J, with 20 bases in the middle. CDR1 and CDR2 from the germline V gene are GTSNPN and SVGIG (reference sequence). CDR3 residues: CAWRRRPYSSNEQYF. The DNA for the CDR3 is TGTGCCTGGAGGCGGAGACCCTATAGTTCCAACGAGCAGTACTTC.

V gene TRBV12-3 or TRBV12-4 combines with J gene TRBJ2-3; weak D call: TRBD2 (5 bases). The CDR3 is 13 amino acids. V lost 2 bases and J 3 bases, leaving 6 bases between the germline ends. The CDR3 coding sequence is TGTGCCAGCAGTTTATGGGAGACAGATACGCAGTATTTT. This codes for CASSLWETDTQYF.

This clonotype was detected ten times or more. The rearrangement joins TRBV6-1 to TRBJ2-2; 7 bases match TRBD2. Germline V gives CDR1 MNHNS, CDR2 SASEGT. V dropped 2 bases and J dropped 5; count of bases not matched to a gene: 5. The CDR3 loop spans 15 amino acids. The CDR3 region is CASSEKAGPTGELFF. The CDR3 DNA reads TGTGCCAGCAGTGAAAAAGCGGGACCGACCGGGGAGCTGTTTTTT.

This clonotype was seen many times. The chain has TRBV20-1 and TRBJ2-5; 7 positions match TRBD1. The V gene end was trimmed by 6 bases and the J gene end by 0 bases; junction bases not matched to a gene: 19. The CDR3 loop spans 18 amino acids. The germline V gene encodes CDR1 DFQATT and CDR2 SNEGSKA (reference sequence). CDR3: CSATTAFVAGTDQETQYF. DNA of the CDR3: TGCAGTGCAACGACCGCGTTCGTCGCCGGGACAGACCAAGAGACCCAGTACTTC.

About this clonotype itself: This may come from a read error, since a much larger clone is one base off. This chain connects TRBV19 to TRBJ2-7; D perhaps matches TRBD1 (6 bases). Per germline, CDR1 LNHDA and CDR2 SQIVND (reference sequence). There are 15 residues in the CDR3. Trimming shortened V by 5 bases and J by 5 bases, and 19 bases separated the two germline ends. The CDR3 protein is CASSPRVRGGDEQYF. The DNA for the CDR3 is TGTGCCAGTAGTCCCCGGGTCAGGGGTGGGGACGAGCAGTACTTC. The full variable domain, with the rest looked up from reference TRBV19 and TRBJ2-7, is DGGITQSPKYLFRKEGQNVTLSCEQNLNHDAMYWYRQDPGQGLRLIYYSQIVNDFQKGDIAEGYSVSREKKESFPLTVTSAQKNPTAFYLCASSPRVRGGDEQYFGPGTRLTVT.

This clonotype was detected many times. At one of its ends the junction is not consistent with the germline gene, which may arise from a read error. The chain carries TRBV20-1 and TRBJ1-5; 7 bases are shared with TRBD1. The CDR3 is made up of 15 amino acids. Germline assignment: CDR1 DFQATT and CDR2 SNEGSKA (reference sequence). In nucleotides, the CDR3 is TGCAGTGCTTACTTCCCCGGACAGGAAAATCGGCCCCAACATTTT. This encodes CSAYFPGQENRPQHF.

The chain has TRBV28 and TRBJ2-5, with 8 bases fitting TRBD2. From germline, CDR1 is MDHEN and CDR2 SYDVKM. The CDR3 spans 15 residues. J was trimmed by 0 bases and V by 6 bases; bases with no gene match: 6. This CDR3 reads CASSLVGLDQETQYF. The CDR3 DNA sequence: TGTGCCAGCAGCTTGGTGGGACTAGACCAAGAGACCCAGTACTTC. Filled out from reference TRBV28 and TRBJ2-5, the complete variable domain reads DVKVTQSSRYLVKRTGEKVFLECVQDMDHENMFWYRQDPGLGLRLIYFSYDVKMKEKGDIPEGYSVSREKKERFSLILESASTNQTSMYLCASSLVGLDQETQYFGPGTRLLVL.

The chain employs TRBV2 and TRBJ1-6; D is unresolved. Germline V gene data show CDR1 as SNHLY and CDR2 as FYNNEI. With 6 bases removed from V and 2 bases from J, the gap between germline ends came to 17 bases. The CDR3 covers 17 residues. The CDR3 reads CASRARKEKAYNSPLHF. CDR3 in DNA: TGTGCCAGCAGGGCTCGGAAAGAAAAGGCCTATAATTCACCCCTCCACTTT.

The sample holds many counts of this clonotype. The chain carries TRBV27 and TRBJ1-1; TRBD1 is a possible D gene (6 bases). The CDR3 is 14 amino acids. The germline V gene encodes CDR1 MNHEY and CDR2 SMNVEV (reference sequence). The V and J ends lost 3 bases and 2 bases respectively, with 10 bases between them. The CDR3 nucleotides read TGTGCCAGCAGTTTGAGGGGGGGAAACACTGAAGCTTTCTTT. Its protein is CASSLRGGNTEAFF.

This clonotype was recorded at least ten times. The rearrangement joins TRBV12-3 or TRBV12-4 to TRBJ2-7; tentative D call: TRBD2 (6 bases). Trimming cost V 3 bases and J 1 base, with 10 bases left between them. CDR3 size: 14 residues. The CDR3 loop reads CASSLRGLSYEQYF. The CDR3 DNA is TGTGCCAGCAGTTTGAGGGGACTGTCCTACGAGCAGTACTTC.

This chain connects TRBV29-1 to TRBJ2-3, with unresolved D. The ends were cut back, 6 bases at V and 6 bases at J, with 7 bases in the middle. Germline values: CDR1 SQVTM, CDR2 ANQGSEA. The CDR3 is 10 residues long. The CDR3 DNA sequence: TGCAGCGTACGTGGGGATACGCAGTATTTT. Residues: CSVRGDTQYF.